These T cell receptor beta chains were read from a single sample in a study of OX40 agonist ivuxolimab in advanced cancers. Produced via immunoSEQ multiplex PCR; TCRdb's table is partial and in-frame only. Among about 160,000 clones listed, 90% to 95% were seen once. Source: CD4+ or CD8+ T cells sorted from blood, taken in a trial of the OX40 agonist ivuxolimab. These receptors came from an adult with an advanced solid tumor such as melanoma, head and neck, liver or kidney cancer. Each CDR3 is given with its conserved first and last residue. The D gene is left open where the match is weak. A clone size is listed for some rows: how often the clone was seen (once, few, many), or a class if it is expanded.

V	D	J	size	DNA	CDR3
TRBV28	TRBD1	TRBJ2-7	once	TGTGCCAGCAGTTTAGGGGGACAGGGGCGCTACGAGCAGTACTTC	CASSLGGQGRYEQYF
TRBV6-5	NA	TRBJ1-2	NA	TGTGCCAGCAGTGGGCCAGGGGTCGTTAACTATGGCTACACCTTC	CASSGPGVVNYGYTF
TRBV5-1	NA	TRBJ1-2	NA	TGCGCCAGCAGCTTGGCAGGGGATTACTATGGCTACACCTTC	CASSLAGDYYGYTF
TRBV29-1	NA	TRBJ2-5	NA	TGCAGCGTCAGGGGGGGGCCCCAAGAGACCCAGTACTTC	CSVRGGPQETQYF
TRBV5-1	TRBD2	TRBJ2-3	NA	TGCGCCAGCAGCTTACTAGCGGGGGGGCGTAATACGCAGTATTTT	CASSLLAGGRNTQYF
TRBV5-1	NA	TRBJ2-2	once	TGCGCCAGCAGCTGGGACGGGAACACCGGGGAGCTGTTTTTT	CASSWDGNTGELFF
TRBV7-2	NA	TRBJ2-1	NA	TGTGCCAGCACCGGGACTTCACCTCAGTTCTTC	CASTGTSPQFF
TRBV11-1	NA	TRBJ2-1	NA	TGTGCCAGCAGCTTAGCGCGGGTTCCCGGGAAGCTGTTCTTC	CASSLARVPGKLFF
TRBV6-5	TRBD1	TRBJ2-7	NA	TGTGCCAGCAGTTACTCACGGGACAGGGGTTACGAGCAGTACTTC	CASSYSRDRGYEQYF
TRBV7-2	NA	TRBJ1-2	NA	TGTGCCAGCAGCTTAGTTTCAGTCAGGGGCTACACCTTC	CASSLVSVRGYTF
TRBV9	NA	TRBJ1-4	NA	TGTGCCAGCAGCGTAGAACGGGGGCTTAATGAAAAACTGTTTTTT	CASSVERGLNEKLFF
TRBV7-9	NA	TRBJ1-3	once	TGTGCCAGCAGCACGGGGGCTTCGGGAAACACCATATATTTT	CASSTGASGNTIYF
TRBV9	NA	TRBJ2-7	NA	TGTGCCAGCAGCCGAACAGATTCGCGAGCCTACGAGCAGTACTTC	CASSRTDSRAYEQYF
TRBV4-1	NA	TRBJ1-1	NA	TGCGCCAGCAGCCGCGTGTTTGGGGGCAACACTGAAGCTTTCTTT	CASSRVFGGNTEAFF
TRBV7-9	TRBD2	TRBJ2-1	NA	TGTGCCAGCAGCCTCCTGGGGGGGACTAGCAATGAGCAGTTCTTC	CASSLLGGTSNEQFF
TRBV7-2	NA	TRBJ2-1	NA	TGTGCCAGCAGCAGAGGCGGGACAGCGGGGTTGGGTGTCTTC	CASSRGGTAGLGVF